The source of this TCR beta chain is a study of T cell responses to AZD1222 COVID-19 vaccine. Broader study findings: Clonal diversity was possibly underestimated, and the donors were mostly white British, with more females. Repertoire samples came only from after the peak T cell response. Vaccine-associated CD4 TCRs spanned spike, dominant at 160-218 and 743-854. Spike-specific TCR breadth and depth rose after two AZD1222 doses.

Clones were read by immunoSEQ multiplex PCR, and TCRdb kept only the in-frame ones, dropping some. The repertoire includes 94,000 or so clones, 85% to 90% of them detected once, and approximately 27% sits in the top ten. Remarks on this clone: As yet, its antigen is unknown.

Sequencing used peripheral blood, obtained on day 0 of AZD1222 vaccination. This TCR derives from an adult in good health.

The CDR3 loop is CASIGTGWAEAFF. The CDR3 DNA reads as TGTGCCAGCATTGGGACAGGGTGGGCTGAAGCTTTCTTT. This chain links TRBV12-3 or TRBV12-4 with TRBJ1-1; 9 bases fit TRBD1. J gave up 6 bases and V 7 bases, and 6 bases lay outside the gene matches. This CDR3 has 13 residues.